This T cell receptor (beta chain) was captured in a study of T cell responses to AZD1222 COVID-19 vaccine. Study results and limitations: When two AZD1222 doses had been given, Spike-specific TCR breadth and depth rose. Reports indicate that nearly half of spike-specific TCRs are directed at unmutated variant regions.

Using immunoSEQ multiplex PCR, the repertoire was profiled, and TCRdb retains in-frame clones only, with some absent. The table records some 150,000 clones, under 95% of them present only once. Trimming pared 4 bases from V and 4 bases from J, leaving 22 bases between. The germline V gene has CDR1 SGHDN and CDR2 FVKESK. The length of the CDR3 is 17 residues. About this clone: Its cognate antigen is unknown.

The starting material was peripheral blood, obtained on day 0 of AZD1222 vaccination. This sequence originates from an adult in good health. V usage is TRBV14 and J usage is TRBJ1-1, with unresolved D. The DNA for the CDR3 is TGTGCCAGCAGCCCAGTGAGACTCGTCCGTAGGAGCACTGAAGCTTTCTTT. Translation gives CASSPVRLVRRSTEAFF.